This T cell receptor (beta chain) comes out of a study of T cell changes during pregnancy in multiple sclerosis. This clone was observed a single time. TCRdb's table, derived via immunoSEQ multiplex PCR, lists solely in-frame clones and lacks some. The sample yields under 75,000 clones, approximately 94% seen once. Germline values: CDR1 MGHDK, CDR2 SYGVNS. The CDR3 length is 17 residues. Trimming took 3 bases from V and 4 from J, leaving 21 bases between them. The chain uses TRBV25-1 and TRBJ1-2, with TRBD1 as a possible D gene (5 bases). Material: CD8+ T cells from peripheral blood mononuclear cells, obtained in the second trimester of pregnancy. The TCR comes from a female donor with multiple sclerosis, enrolled in a pregnancy study. The CDR3 nucleotides are TGTGCCAGCAGTGAGGGTTTAAGGGGCGTTGGGGCCTATGGCTACACCTTC. Protein sequence: CASSEGLRGVGAYGYTF.